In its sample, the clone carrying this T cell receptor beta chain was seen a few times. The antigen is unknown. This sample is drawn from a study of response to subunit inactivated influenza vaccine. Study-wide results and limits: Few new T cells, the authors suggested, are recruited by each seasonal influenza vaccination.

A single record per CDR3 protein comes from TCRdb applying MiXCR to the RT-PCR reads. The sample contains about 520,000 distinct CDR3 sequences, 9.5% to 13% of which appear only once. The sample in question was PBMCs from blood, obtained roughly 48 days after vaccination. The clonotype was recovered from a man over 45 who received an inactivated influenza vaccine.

The CDR3 is CASSPITVAYEQYF. As DNA, the CDR3 is TGTGCCAGCTCACCGATCACGGTTGCCTACGAGCAGTACTTC. V gene TRBV18 combines with J gene TRBJ2-7; D is undetermined. V was trimmed by 3 bases and J by 2 bases, leaving 11 bases between them. CDR1 KGHSH and CDR2 LQKENI come from the germline V gene. CDR3 length equals 14 residues. The full variable domain, completed using reference TRBV18 and TRBJ2-7, is NAGVMQNPRHLVRRRGQEARLRCSPMKGHSHVYWYRQLPEEGLKFMVYLQKENIIDESGMPKERFSAEFPKEGPSILRIQQVVRGDSAAYFCASSPITVAYEQYFGPGTRLTVT.